This TCR beta chain comes out of a study of T cell responses to AZD1222 COVID-19 vaccine. Study observations and caveats: Increased Spike-specific TCR breadth and depth were observed after two AZD1222 doses. Donors were largely white British and mainly female; clonal diversity was possibly underestimated.

Libraries were prepared by immunoSEQ multiplex PCR; TCRdb keeps only in-frame clonotypes and omits some of them. Of about 110,000 clones in the sample, approximately 94% were seen once. Trimming took off 5 bases at V and 5 bases at J, with 12 bases between the two ends. The V gene's germline CDR1 is LNHDA and CDR2 SQIVND (reference sequence). The CDR3 runs to 13 residues. To note about this clone: Its antigen is not known.

The chain uses TRBV19 and TRBJ1-1; possible D gene TRBD1, 6 bases. The clonotype comes from an adult who received the AZD1222 COVID-19 vaccine. The specimen comprised peripheral blood, sampled 28 days after the second AZD1222 dose. The chain's CDR3 is CASSWGAQTEAFF. In DNA, the CDR3 is TGTGCCAGTAGTTGGGGGGCTCAAACTGAAGCTTTCTTT.